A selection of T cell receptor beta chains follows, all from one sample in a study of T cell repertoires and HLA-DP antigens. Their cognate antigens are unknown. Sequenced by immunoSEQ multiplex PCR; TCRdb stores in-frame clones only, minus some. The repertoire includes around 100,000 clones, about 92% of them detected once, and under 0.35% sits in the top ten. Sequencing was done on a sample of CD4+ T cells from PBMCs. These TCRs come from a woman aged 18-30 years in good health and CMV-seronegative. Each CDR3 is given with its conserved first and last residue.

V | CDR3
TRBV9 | CASSAGGGYNEQFF
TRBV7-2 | CASSLLRGPNQPQHF
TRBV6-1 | CASSEERVKTQYF
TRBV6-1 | CASSEGRLARSYNEQFF
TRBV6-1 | CASSVVRGSEQYF
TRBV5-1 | CASSLSGARETQYF
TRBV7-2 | CASSLVAGNYGYTF
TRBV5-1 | CASSLGPSGNNEQFF
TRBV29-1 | CSAGLEIKTQYF
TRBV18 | CASSPQQSYNEQFF
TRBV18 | CASSPPGTTGELFF
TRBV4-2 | CASSQAGQAFNYGYTF
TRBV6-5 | CASEEGGNYNEQFF
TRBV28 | CASRTGAGRELFF
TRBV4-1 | CASSQDGLAGGPPGYNEQFF
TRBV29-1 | CSVRRDREDSGYTF
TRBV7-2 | CASNLDDRVYTEAFF
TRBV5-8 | CASSFAASGGRETQYF
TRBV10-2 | CASSDLAGGRDEQFF
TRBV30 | CAWETTTGLGYGYTF
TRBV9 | CASSVAPTASPPYNEQFF
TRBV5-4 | CASSLGGRPETEAFF
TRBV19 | CASSTGQIGDTIYF
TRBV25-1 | CASSELDSYNEQFF
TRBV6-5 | CASSWTSRGEKLFF
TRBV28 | CASSLSQGASTF
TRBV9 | CASSVVPFGGGGSYNEQFF
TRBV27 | CASSLGTYGYTF
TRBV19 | CASSRRGQTGANEQFF
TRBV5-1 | CASSLAVNPMGEQYF
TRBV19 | CASAHPNTGELFF
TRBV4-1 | CASSQTRLGGQPQHF
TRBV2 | CASRPPHRGAQYF
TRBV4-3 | CASSRSTGLNTEAFF
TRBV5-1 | CASSLTSGGPGTGELFF
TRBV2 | CASSFGTGNQPQHF
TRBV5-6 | CASSFRAPGIENIQYF
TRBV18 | CASSRAGGQYEQYF
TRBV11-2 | CASSLETGSNQPQHF
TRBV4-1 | CASSQEGGTSGRANEQFF
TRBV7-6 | CASSLDLGFNQPQHF
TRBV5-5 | CASSLAAMNTEAFF
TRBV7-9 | CASNFRAQETQYF
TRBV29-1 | CSVAPKTGYDIQYF
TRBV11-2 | CASSLLRPGQVNSFEAFF
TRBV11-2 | CASSLRRVMGRGRFGEQYF
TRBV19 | CASSIGAVGNQPQHF
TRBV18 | CASSPTGTSGADTQYF
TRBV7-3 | CASSLGGANTGELFF
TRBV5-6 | CASSWDRLNSPLHF
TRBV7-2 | CASSLSPRGNYGYTF
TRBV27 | CASSPGTQETQYF
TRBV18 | CASSPAGGNTEAFF
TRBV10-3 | CATSEPGALGNEQFF
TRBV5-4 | CASSHSTGGSEAFF
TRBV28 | CASSLSGQWEKLFF
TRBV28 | CASSSRGRGAGQPQHF